Listed here are 21 T cell receptor beta chains from one sample, sequenced in a study of blood T cell repertoires in COVID-19. Sequenced by immunoSEQ multiplex PCR; TCRdb stores in-frame clones only, minus some. Among over 55,000 clones, around 87% were seen once, and the ten largest hold more than 6.5%. The sequencing sample was made of peripheral blood. The receptors stem from a human donor with active COVID-19. The donor label of this sample is uncertain.

The rearrangement uses TRBV21-1 and TRBJ2-3; the DNA was not compared with TRBD1, the D call given in the table. TRBV21-1 is flagged as a pseudogene. The CDR3 runs 16 residues. The CDR3 loop reads CASSKFTTVSTDTQYF. CDR3 nucleotide sequence: TGTGCCAGCAGCAAATTCACGACAGTAAGCACAGATACGCAGTATTTT.

The V and J genes are TRBV25-1 and TRBJ2-2, with a weak D call TRBD2 (7 bases). Trimming shortened V by 5 bases and J by 7 bases, and 11 bases separated the two germline ends. The CDR3 covers 13 residues. Looked up from germline, CDR1 is MGHDK and CDR2 is SYGVNS. CDR3 amino acids: CASSYREGGELFF. Written as DNA, the CDR3 is TGTGCCAGCAGTTACAGGGAGGGCGGGGAGCTGTTTTTT.

The gene calls are TRBV5-1 and TRBJ2-4; TRBD2 matches 12 bases. The J segment lost 1 base and the V segment lost 4 bases, leaving 12 bases of the junction unmatched. Germline loops: CDR1 SGHRS, CDR2 YFSETQ. The length of the CDR3 is 19 residues. The CDR3 loop is CASSPNPGLAGGAKNIQYF. Written as DNA, the CDR3 is TGCGCCAGCAGCCCGAACCCGGGACTAGCGGGCGGGGCCAAAAACATTCAGTACTTC.

This clone showed up just a few times. The gene calls are TRBV5-4 and TRBJ1-6; TRBD1 matches at 8 bases. With V trimmed by 4 bases and J by 0 bases, 6 bases remained unmatched. Germline V gives CDR1 SGHNT, CDR2 YYREEE (reference sequence). The CDR3 is made up of 17 amino acids. In nucleotides, the CDR3 is TGTGCCAGCAGCAGGGACAGGACCAGCTCCTATAATTCACCCCTCCACTTT. Protein product: CASSRDRTSSYNSPLHF.

The chain employs TRBV11-2 and TRBJ1-1; D might be TRBD1 (6 bases). CDR1 is SGHAT, CDR2 FQNNGV, per germline. The CDR3 is 13 residues long. V lost 3 bases to trimming and J lost 8 bases, with 13 bases between them. The chain's CDR3 is CASSFSRTAEAFF. CDR3 coding DNA: TGTGCCAGCAGCTTTAGTAGGACAGCAGAAGCTTTCTTT.

This clone was seen just once. V gene TRBV18 combines with J gene TRBJ2-2; a weak D match, TRBD1 (6 bases). The V and J ends lost 3 bases and 0 bases respectively, with 14 bases between them. The CDR3 runs to 17 residues. Germline lookup yields CDR1 KGHSH and CDR2 LQKENI. CDR3 DNA: TGTGCCAGCTCACCTCTCCCAGGACAGCCGAACACCGGGGAGCTGTTTTTT. Residues: CASSPLPGQPNTGELFF. The full variable domain, in which reference TRBV18 and TRBJ2-2 provide the parts outside the CDR3, is NAGVMQNPRHLVRRRGQEARLRCSPMKGHSHVYWYRQLPEEGLKFMVYLQKENIIDESGMPKERFSAEFPKEGPSILRIQQVVRGDSAAYFCASSPLPGQPNTGELFFGEGSRLTVL.

The genes are TRBV24-1 and TRBJ2-1; TRBD1 is a possible D gene (6 bases). The CDR3 has 16 amino acids. Germline lookup yields CDR1 KGHDR and CDR2 SFDVKD. Between the trimmed V and J ends, which lost 2 bases and 2 bases, there was a span of 12 bases. The CDR3 loop reads CATSDSTGLAYNEQFF. DNA of the CDR3: TGTGCCACCAGTGATTCAACAGGGTTGGCCTACAATGAGCAGTTCTTC.

This chain uses TRBV2 with TRBJ1-2; D possibly corresponds to TRBD1 (5 bases). The ends were cut back, 5 bases at V and 0 bases at J, with 16 bases in the middle. This CDR3 has 16 residues. Germline V gene lookup returns CDR1 SNHLY and CDR2 FYNNEI. For the CDR3, the DNA is TGTGCCAGCAGTCCAGAGGCGGGGGTAGCTAACTATGGCTACACCTTC. Translation gives CASSPEAGVANYGYTF.

The chain joins TRBV27 to TRBJ1-2, with D maybe TRBD1 (6 bases). Between the trimmed V and J ends, which lost 4 bases and 4 bases, there was a span of 22 bases. The germline gives CDR1 MNHEY, CDR2 SMNVEV (reference sequence). The CDR3 consists of 17 residues. CDR3 residues: CASSYGGTEPSSYGYTF. DNA of the CDR3: TGTGCCAGCAGTTATGGGGGCACAGAGCCGAGTAGCTATGGCTACACCTTC.

This chain connects TRBV20-1 to TRBJ2-1, with D unresolved. Germline loops: CDR1 DFQATT, CDR2 SNEGSKA (reference sequence). V was shortened by 5 bases and J by 8 bases, with 10 bases between the two germline ends. The CDR3 extends over 11 amino acids. The CDR3 loop is CSALLTHEQFF. The CDR3 nucleotides read TGCAGTGCTCTTCTAACCCATGAGCAGTTCTTC.

The chain uses TRBV9 and TRBJ1-1; D unclear. The germline V and J ends were trimmed by 0 bases and 1 base, with 7 bases remaining between them. The CDR3 runs to 14 residues. Germline-derived CDR1 and CDR2 are SGDLS and YYNGEE. In DNA, the CDR3 is TGTGCCAGCAGCGTAGACCCTAAGAACACTGAAGCTTTCTTT. This gives the protein CASSVDPKNTEAFF. Complete variable domain (other parts from reference TRBV9 and TRBJ1-1): DSGVTQTPKHLITATGQRVTLRCSPRSGDLSVYWYQQSLDQGLQFLIQYYNGEERAKGNILERFSAQQFPDLHSELNLSSLELGDSALYFCASSVDPKNTEAFFGQGTRLTVV.

This chain links TRBV6-6 with TRBJ2-6; D ambiguous. The CDR3 loop spans 17 amino acids. Per the germline V gene, CDR1 is MNHNY and CDR2 is SVGAGI (reference sequence). Trimming took off 10 bases at V and 0 bases at J, with 19 bases between the two ends. The CDR3 DNA sequence: TGTGCCACCACTCGCTCACTGACTCGCTCTGGGGCCAACGTCCTGACTTTC. Translation: CATTRSLTRSGANVLTF.

V is TRBV5-1 and J is TRBJ2-7; TRBD2 agrees at 13 bases. Trimming at V came to 0 bases and at J to 0 bases, leaving 3 bases not matched to a gene. This CDR3 spans 17 amino acids. Germline V lookup: CDR1 SGHRS, CDR2 YFSETQ. The CDR3 nucleotides read TGCGCCAGCAGCTTGGAACTAGCGGGGGGGAGCTCCTACGAGCAGTACTTC. This gives the protein CASSLELAGGSSYEQYF. Full variable domain (missing parts from reference TRBV5-1 and TRBJ2-7): KAGVTQTPRYLIKTRGQQVTLSCSPISGHRSVSWYQQTPGQGLQFLFEYFSETQRNKGNFPGRFSGRQFSNSRSEMNVSTLELGDSALYLCASSLELAGGSSYEQYFGPGTRLTVT.

The chain employs TRBV4-3 and TRBJ1-1, with D perhaps matching TRBD1 (5 bases). The CDR3 consists of 16 residues. Germline assignment: CDR1 LGHNA and CDR2 YSLEER. V dropped 0 bases and J dropped 0 bases, with 11 bases sitting between them. The chain's CDR3 is CASSQDRGGMNTEAFF. The DNA of the CDR3 is TGCGCCAGCAGCCAAGACCGCGGGGGAATGAACACTGAAGCTTTCTTT.

The rearrangement links TRBV19 to TRBJ1-6; 8 bases are shared with TRBD1. CDR3 size: 14 residues. After removal of 6 bases from V and 6 bases from J, the junction contained 4 bases not matched to a gene. Germline CDR1 is LNHDA and CDR2 is SQIVND (reference sequence). The CDR3 loop is CASSRTGFNSPLHF. The CDR3 coding sequence is TGTGCCAGTAGCCGGACAGGGTTTAATTCACCCCTCCACTTT.

The gene calls are TRBV19 and TRBJ2-7, with D tentatively TRBD1 (6 bases). CDR3 length: 14 amino acids. The V end was cut by 7 bases, the J end by 4 bases, with 17 bases between. Per germline, CDR1 LNHDA and CDR2 SQIVND (reference sequence). The CDR3 spells CASNEDRSSYEQYF. CDR3 DNA sequence: TGTGCCAGTAATGAGGACAGAAGTTCGTACGAGCAGTACTTC.

This chain links TRBV4-1 with TRBJ2-1; a possible D gene is TRBD2 (6 bases). Germline values: CDR1 MGHRA, CDR2 YSYEKL. Trimming cost V 1 base and J 6 bases, with 7 bases left between them. The CDR3 loop spans 13 amino acids. Here the CDR3 reads CASSQARGNEQFF. The CDR3 coding sequence is TGCGCCAGCAGCCAAGCGCGGGGCAATGAGCAGTTCTTC.

The rearrangement joins TRBV5-4 to TRBJ2-2, with D tentatively TRBD1 (6 bases). Germline CDR1 and CDR2: SGHNT and YYREEE (reference sequence). Deletions cut 5 bases from V and 0 bases from J, with 14 bases between. CDR3 length: 16 amino acids. The CDR3 bases are TGTGCCAGCAGTTCACAAGGGGGAGCGAACACCGGGGAGCTGTTTTTT. This gives the protein CASSSQGGANTGELFF.

The gene calls are TRBV20-1 and TRBJ2-7; D ambiguous. Trimming shortened V by 3 bases and J by 1 base, and 10 bases separated the two germline ends. Germline V lookup: CDR1 DFQATT, CDR2 SNEGSKA (reference sequence). This CDR3 comprises 13 residues. The CDR3 DNA is TGCAGTGCTAGTTCCCTCACATCCTACGAGCAGTACTTC. It translates to CSASSLTSYEQYF.

The V call is TRBV10-2, the J call TRBJ1-2; no firm D call. This CDR3 has 14 amino acids. The germline V gene encodes CDR1 WSHSY and CDR2 SAAADI. The V end was cut by 8 bases, the J end by 0 bases, with 13 bases between. As DNA, the CDR3 is TGCGCCAGCTACCCAGGCCCTTCTAACTATGGCTACACCTTC. Translated: CASYPGPSNYGYTF.

The V and J genes are TRBV27 and TRBJ2-7; D possibly corresponds to TRBD1 (6 bases). V was pared by 6 bases and J by 2 bases, with 14 bases between. From germline, CDR1 is MNHEY and CDR2 SMNVEV (reference sequence). The length of the CDR3 is 14 residues. The DNA for the CDR3 is TGTGCCAGCAGCACCTACAGGGCAACCTACGAGCAGTACTTC. Its protein product is CASSTYRATYEQYF.